These 20 T cell receptor beta chains came from one sample sequenced in a study of CD8+CD57+ T cells in acquired aplastic anemia. By flow cytometry, patients selected for sequencing had shown an expansion of CD8+CD57+ cells. The TCR beta profiling, which covered VDJ combination and CDR3 sequence, was carried out using genomic DNA as the template. TCRdb re-called the reads with MiXCR, one entry per CDR3 protein. The sample carries approximately 180,000 distinct CDR3 sequences, roughly 50% recorded once. The sample was sorted CD4+, CD8+, or CD8+CD57+ T cells (not recorded which) from PBMCs. The receptors were sampled from a human donor with aplastic anemia.

The chain is built from TRBV5-6 and TRBJ1-5; 7 nucleotides align to TRBD1. The CDR3 totals 16 residues. Germline CDR1 and CDR2: SGHDT and YYEEEE. V lost 5 bases to trimming and J lost 6 bases; unmatched junction nucleotides: 14. CDR3 loop: CASSSRGRGNTQPQHF. For the CDR3, the DNA is TGTGCCAGCAGTTCAAGGGGGCGCGGGAATACTCAGCCCCAGCATTTT. The whole variable domain, remainder taken from reference TRBV5-6 and TRBJ1-5, is DAGVTQSPTHLIKTRGQQVTLRCSPKSGHDTVSWYQQALGQGPQFIFQYYEEEERQRGNFPDRFSGHQFPNYSSELNVNALLLGDSALYLCASSSRGRGNTQPQHFGDGTRLSIL.

A note on this clonotype: Given the absence of the conserved phenylalanine or tryptophan at the CDR3 end, a read error is likely. The limits of the CDR3 on the DNA are not certain, so only TCRdb's listed CDR3 is given. The chain recombines TRBV11-2 with TRBJ1-1. The CDR3 has 17 amino acids, counting both end residues. Germline assignment: CDR1 SGHAT and CDR2 FQNNGV. The CDR3 loop reads CASSLGAGGLLGPRPFS.

The chain carries TRBV5-1 and TRBJ1-4; the D is unclear. CDR3 length equals 15 residues. Trimming removed 4 bases at V and 1 base at J, with 11 bases between. Germline V gene data show CDR1 as SGHRS and CDR2 as YFSETQ. The CDR3: CASSRGRETNEKLFF. In DNA form, the CDR3 reads TGCGCCAGCAGCCGAGGGAGGGAAACTAATGAAAAACTGTTTTTT.

This clonotype was detected ten times or more. The V and J genes are TRBV9 and TRBJ1-4; tentative D call: TRBD1 (6 bases). Trimming took off 2 bases at V and 0 bases at J, with 11 bases between the two ends. The CDR3 is 16 amino acids. CDR1 SGDLS and CDR2 YYNGEE come from the germline V gene. The CDR3 loop reads CASSVGRGATNEKLFF. CDR3 in DNA: TGTGCCAGCAGCGTGGGGAGGGGGGCAACTAATGAAAAACTGTTTTTT.

This clonotype has a count of ten or more. This sequence joins TRBV5-8 and TRBJ2-2; the D gene is possibly TRBD1 (5 bases). Per germline, CDR1 SGHTS and CDR2 YDEGEE. V lost 4 bases and J 0 bases, leaving 10 bases between the germline ends. The CDR3 contains 15 residues. CDR3 loop: CASSPPGTNTGELFF. CDR3 sequence (DNA): TGTGCCAGCAGCCCCCCAGGGACGAACACCGGGGAGCTGTTTTTT. Full variable domain (remainder filled in from reference TRBV5-8 and TRBJ2-2): EAGVTQSPTHLIKTRGQQATLRCSPISGHTSVYWYQQALGLGLQFLLWYDEGEERNRGNFPPRFSGRQFPNYSSELNVNALELEDSALYLCASSPPGTNTGELFFGEGSRLTVL.

The chain recombines TRBV5-1 with TRBJ2-7; 10 nucleotides align to TRBD2. After removal of 4 bases from V and 0 bases from J, the junction contained 7 bases not matched to a gene. The CDR3 is 16 amino acids. Germline V CDR1 and CDR2: SGHRS, YFSETQ. For the CDR3, the DNA is TGCGCCAGCAGCCCTCCTACTAGCGGGGACTCCTACGAGCAGTACTTC. This sequence encodes CASSPPTSGDSYEQYF.

There are many counts of this clonotype. This rearrangement joins TRBV7-3 to TRBJ2-2; D unclear. V gave up 5 bases and J gave up 2 bases, with 9 bases separating them. The CDR3 sequence is 14 residues long. CDR1 and CDR2 from the germline V gene are SGHTA and FQGTGA. The CDR3 here is CASSGQTNTGELFF. DNA for the CDR3: TGTGCCAGCAGCGGGCAGACCAACACCGGGGAGCTGTTTTTT.

In this sample, this clonotype turned up many times. The CDR3 here is CASSPGSSYNSPLHF. The DNA of the CDR3 is TGTGCCAGCAGTCCCGGGAGCTCCTATAATTCACCCCTCCACTTT. V gene TRBV6-1 combines with J gene TRBJ1-6, with no clear D. The germline CDR1 and CDR2 sequences are MNHNS and SASEGT. The CDR3 contains 15 residues. The V end lost 5 bases, the J end lost 0 bases, and 8 bases lay between the germline ends.

This clonotype was counted a single time. With a much larger clone just one base away, this may be a read error. The V and J genes are TRBV6-1 and TRBJ2-7; TRBD1 matches at 7 bases. Germline lookup yields CDR1 MNHNS and CDR2 SASEGT. The CDR3 spans 11 residues. DNA for the CDR3: TGTTCCAGCCAGGGGGTAGACGAGCAGTACTTC. Translating it yields CSSQGVDEQYF.

This clonotype was counted at least ten times. The chain combines TRBV2 with TRBJ2-3; no definite D call. Germline CDR1 is SNHLY and CDR2 is FYNNEI. CDR3 size: 15 residues. V lost 3 bases to trimming and J lost 4 bases, with 14 bases between them. The CDR3 coding sequence is TGTGCCAGCAGTGACGGGCGCAAAAATCCAGATACGCAGTATTTT. Translation gives CASSDGRKNPDTQYF.

This clonotype was counted once. The chain recombines TRBV9 with TRBJ1-2; a possible D gene is TRBD1 (5 bases). Germline CDR1 is SGDLS and CDR2 is YYNGEE. The CDR3 is made up of 15 amino acids. The ends were cut back, 0 bases at V and 5 bases at J, with 14 bases in the middle. Here the CDR3 reads CASSVAVRGGYGYTF. The CDR3 DNA is TGTGCCAGCAGCGTAGCTGTGAGGGGAGGATATGGCTACACCTTC.

This clonotype was observed many times. The chain links TRBV19 to TRBJ2-3, with TRBD2 identical over 7 bases. The CDR3 is made up of 15 amino acids. Germline CDR1 LNHDA, CDR2 SQIVND (reference sequence). V shed 11 bases and J 1 base; nucleotides not matched to a gene: 12. The CDR3 nucleotides read TGTGCCTCCTCCGAGCGGGGCCTCCGCACAGATACGCAGTATTTT. This encodes CASSERGLRTDTQYF.

The chain is built from TRBV19 and TRBJ1-4; 7 bases match TRBD1. There are 13 residues in the CDR3. From germline, CDR1 is LNHDA and CDR2 SQIVND (reference sequence). V lost 8 bases, J lost 6 bases, and 6 bases stayed unmatched. Here the CDR3 reads CASGGQVYEKLFF. Written as DNA, the CDR3 is TGTGCCAGTGGTGGACAGGTCTATGAAAAACTGTTTTTT.

This clonotype appeared many times. The J gene is TRBJ1-5, the V gene TRBV5-6; D unclear. Germline V lookup: CDR1 SGHDT, CDR2 YYEEEE. Trimming removed 4 bases from V and 6 bases from J, with 8 bases in between. The CDR3 spans 12 residues. The CDR3 spells CASSRDGQPQHF. CDR3 coding DNA: TGTGCCAGCAGCCGAGATGGTCAGCCCCAGCATTTT.

The V gene is TRBV5-1, the J gene TRBJ2-2; 7 nucleotides align to TRBD1. CDR3 length: 15 residues. V was pared by 5 bases and J by 0 bases, with 4 bases of the junction left unmatched. CDR1 and CDR2 from the germline V gene are SGHRS and YFSETQ. CDR3 coding DNA: TGCGCCAGCAGGCCCGGGACAGCGAACACCGGGGAGCTGTTTTTT. It encodes CASRPGTANTGELFF.

This clonotype was seen at least ten times. V gene TRBV3-1 combines with J gene TRBJ2-2, with D tentatively TRBD1 (6 bases). The germline gives CDR1 LGHDT, CDR2 YNNKEL (reference sequence). The CDR3 extends over 11 amino acids. V shed 9 bases and J shed 5 bases, with 7 bases lying between them. The CDR3 is CARQGTGELFF. CDR3 sequence (DNA): TGTGCCAGACAGGGAACCGGGGAGCTGTTTTTT.

The chain recombines TRBV7-2 with TRBJ1-6; D ambiguous. The CDR3 sequence is 15 residues long. Germline CDR1 SGHTA, CDR2 FQGNSA. Trimming took off 1 base at V and 10 bases at J, with 14 bases between the two ends. The CDR3 sequence: CASSLVASHGSPLHF. Here the CDR3 DNA reads TGTGCCAGCAGCTTAGTTGCGTCTCACGGATCACCCCTCCACTTT.

This rearrangement joins TRBV6-2 or TRBV6-3 to TRBJ2-7, with D perhaps matching TRBD2 (5 bases). The CDR3 totals 17 residues. Between the trimmed V and J ends, which lost 0 bases and 2 bases, there was a span of 17 bases. Per the germline V gene, CDR1 is MNHEY and CDR2 is SVGEGT. The CDR3 spells CASSYSVGAVKPYEQYF. The CDR3 DNA sequence: TGTGCCAGCAGTTACTCCGTCGGAGCGGTAAAACCCTACGAGCAGTACTTC.

This clonotype has a handful of counts. The V gene is TRBV28, the J gene TRBJ2-7; 8 nucleotides match TRBD1. The CDR3 contains 15 residues. The trim removed 4 bases at V and 5 bases at J, leaving 10 bases unmatched. CDR1 and CDR2 from the germline V gene are MDHEN and SYDVKM. CDR3 sequence: CASSSSGTGGNEQYF. DNA for the CDR3: TGTGCCAGCAGTTCATCCGGGACAGGAGGGAACGAGCAGTACTTC.

The genes are TRBV11-1 and TRBJ2-1, with D possibly TRBD1 on 6 matching bases. Germline V gene lookup returns CDR1 SGHAT and CDR2 FQDESV (reference sequence). There are 14 residues in the CDR3. The ends were cut back, 5 bases at V and 5 bases at J, with 13 bases in the middle. The CDR3 spells CASSTEWTDNEQFF. In DNA form, the CDR3 reads TGTGCCAGCAGCACCGAGTGGACAGACAATGAGCAGTTCTTC.